These T cell receptor beta chains were read from a single sample in a study of shared clonotypes between healthy human individuals. The repertoire was sequenced with immunoSEQ multiplex PCR; TCRdb's copy has only in-frame clones and lacks some. The repertoire holds nearly 1,000,000 clones, less than 85% seen once, with about 1.5% in the top ten. Sequencing used memory CD4+ T cells sorted from blood. These receptors were collected from a man between 18 and 35 years old in good health. Both conserved end residues are part of each CDR3. D genes are given only for firm matches. Where a row states a size, it is once, few, many or the class of an expanded clone; other rows omit it.

d_call j_call v_call clone_size cdr3_aa cdr3_nt
NA TRBJ1-1 TRBV5-8 NA CASSSLSLGDTEAFF TGTGCCAGCAGCTCGTTAAGCTTGGGGGACACTGAAGCTTTCTTT
TRBD2 TRBJ2-3 TRBV5-1 NA CASSLVVSGGEDTQYF TGCGCCAGCAGCTTGGTAGTTAGCGGGGGGGAAGATACGCAGTATTTT
NA TRBJ2-7 TRBV14 NA CASSRSRGPEYEQYF TGTGCCAGCAGCCGCAGCAGGGGCCCAGAGTACGAGCAGTACTTC
NA TRBJ1-6 TRBV19 NA CASSIEGMAASPLHF TGTGCCAGTAGTATAGAGGGAATGGCTGCTTCACCCCTCCACTTT
TRBD2 TRBJ2-7 TRBV11-2 NA CASSSPSGGSYEQYF TGTGCCAGCAGCTCACCTAGCGGGGGCTCCTACGAGCAGTACTTC
TRBD1 TRBJ1-4 TRBV9 NA CASSVGYSGGAATNEKLFF TGTGCCAGCAGCGTAGGATATTCAGGGGGGGCGGCAACTAATGAAAAACTGTTTTTT
NA TRBJ1-1 TRBV7-8 few CASSPGREAFF TGTGCCAGCAGCCCTGGACGGGAAGCTTTCTTT
TRBD2 TRBJ2-3 TRBV19 NA CASSQGSGGAGTDTQYF TGTGCCAGTAGTCAAGGTAGCGGGGGGGCCGGCACAGATACGCAGTATTTT
NA TRBJ2-3 TRBV9 few CASSVDLNTDTQYF TGTGCCAGCAGCGTAGATCTCAACACAGATACGCAGTATTTT
NA TRBJ2-1 TRBV11-2 NA CASSFHEIYNEQFF TGTGCCAGCAGTTTCCACGAGATCTACAATGAGCAGTTCTTC
TRBD2 TRBJ2-1 TRBV7-6 NA CASSLGLAYNEQFF TGTGCTAGCAGCTTAGGACTAGCCTACAATGAGCAGTTCTTC
NA TRBJ2-3 TRBV28 NA CASSPPGPTDTQYF TGTGCCAGCAGTCCCCCCGGACCCACAGATACGCAGTATTTT
NA TRBJ1-4 TRBV6-1 NA CASGAGKEKLFF TGTGCCAGCGGGGCGGGAAAGGAAAAACTGTTTTTT
NA TRBJ2-7 TRBV5-1 NA CASSDTTYEQYF TGCGCCAGCAGCGACACGACCTACGAGCAGTACTTC